The rows below give T cell receptor beta chains drawn from one sample of a study of T cells after yellow fever vaccination. Each CDR3 protein gets one entry after TCRdb re-called the 5' RACE reads with MiXCR. The table has about 340,000 distinct CDR3 sequences, around an eighth seen once. This specimen was CD4+ T cells sorted from PBMCs, taken 15 days after the yellow fever booster vaccination. These receptors all stem from a man between 18 and 29 years old who received the YFV17D yellow fever vaccine. CDR3s include the opening cysteine and the closing phenylalanine or tryptophan. Fields, in order: J gene, D gene, clone size, V gene, CDR3 DNA, CDR3 protein. A D gene is named only where the DNA matches it firmly. For some rows the clone size is stated as once, few or many, or as a class when expanded; others skip it.

J: TRBJ1-5
D: NA
size: NA
V: TRBV5-1
DNA: TGCGCCAGCAGCTGGGGAAGCAATCAGCCCCAGCATTTT
CDR3: CASSWGSNQPQHF

J: TRBJ1-1
D: NA
size: few
V: TRBV25-1
DNA: TGTGCCAGCAGTGCCACTAGCGGGACTGAAGCTTTCTTT
CDR3: CASSATSGTEAFF

J: TRBJ1-6
D: NA
size: NA
V: TRBV28
DNA: TGTGCCAGCACAGAGACAGTCAGCTCCTATAATTCACCCCTCCACTTT
CDR3: CASTETVSSYNSPLHF

J: TRBJ2-7
D: NA
size: NA
V: TRBV6-5
DNA: TGTGCCAGCAGTTACTCGGATAGCGGCTACGAGCAGTACTTC
CDR3: CASSYSDSGYEQYF

J: TRBJ2-3
D: NA
size: many
V: TRBV27
DNA: TGTGCCAGCAGTTTTTCGGTTGATGGAGATACGCAGTATTTT
CDR3: CASSFSVDGDTQYF

J: TRBJ1-1
D: NA
size: NA
V: TRBV6-1
DNA: TGTGCCAGCAGTGGACAGTTTCACACTGAAGCTTTCTTT
CDR3: CASSGQFHTEAFF

J: TRBJ2-6
D: NA
size: few
V: TRBV30
DNA: TGTGCCAGCTTGGGGGAATCTGGGGCCAACGTCCTGACTTTC
CDR3: CASLGESGANVLTF

J: TRBJ1-2
D: NA
size: many
V: TRBV12-3/TRBV12-4
DNA: TGTGCCAGCAGTTTGGGGAGAGACTATGGCTACACCTTC
CDR3: CASSLGRDYGYTF

J: TRBJ1-3
D: NA
size: few
V: TRBV20-1
DNA: TGCAGTGCTAGAGAGGCAGGGAACTCTGGAAACACCATATATTTT
CDR3: CSAREAGNSGNTIYF

J: TRBJ1-2
D: NA
size: NA
V: TRBV5-1
DNA: TGCGCCAGCAGCTCACAGGCCGGGACGGAGTATGGCTACACCTTC
CDR3: CASSSQAGTEYGYTF

J: TRBJ2-1
D: NA
size: once
V: TRBV6-1
DNA: TGTGCCAGCAGTGAAATCAGGGATGAGCAGTTCTTC
CDR3: CASSEIRDEQFF

J: TRBJ2-7
D: TRBD1
size: few
V: TRBV5-1
DNA: TGCGCCAGCAGCAGAACAGGGGGGTCCTCCTACGAGCAGTACTTC
CDR3: CASSRTGGSSYEQYF

J: TRBJ2-5
D: NA
size: NA
V: TRBV5-1
DNA: TGCGCCAGCAGCCCCGGGACCTCGTACCAAGAGACCCAGTACTTC
CDR3: CASSPGTSYQETQYF

J: TRBJ1-1
D: NA
size: NA
V: TRBV15
DNA: TGTGCCACCAGCAGAGACCTCAGGGAGGAAGCTTTCTTT
CDR3: CATSRDLREEAFF

J: TRBJ1-5
D: NA
size: NA
V: TRBV19
DNA: TGTGCCAGTAGTATGGGGGAGCATCAGCCCCAGCATTTT
CDR3: CASSMGEHQPQHF

J: TRBJ2-1
D: NA
size: NA
V: TRBV20-1
DNA: TGCAGTGCAAGACCCTTCGGGGGGCTTTCCTACAATGAGCAGTTCTTC
CDR3: CSARPFGGLSYNEQFF

J: TRBJ2-5
D: NA
size: NA
V: TRBV20-1
DNA: TGCAGTGCTCTATCGTACGGGACCCAGTACTTC
CDR3: CSALSYGTQYF

J: TRBJ2-1
D: TRBD2
size: NA
V: TRBV12-3/TRBV12-4
DNA: TGTGCCAGCGGGATCCTAATAGCGGGGTACAATGAGCAGTTCTTC
CDR3: CASGILIAGYNEQFF

J: TRBJ1-1
D: TRBD1
size: once
V: TRBV29-1
DNA: TGCAGCGTGAGGACAGGGGTTAAAGCTTTCTTT
CDR3: CSVRTGVKAFF

J: TRBJ2-7
D: NA
size: NA
V: TRBV18
DNA: TGTGCCAGCTCACCGGGTAGGAGCTCCTACGAGAAGTACTTC
CDR3: CASSPGRSSYEKYF

J: TRBJ1-1
D: NA
size: NA
V: TRBV7-2
DNA: TGTGCCAGCAGCCCCAATGGGGGGTTGAACACTGAAGCTTTCTTT
CDR3: CASSPNGGLNTEAFF

J: TRBJ1-1
D: NA
size: many
V: TRBV28
DNA: TGTGCCAGCATCTCACCGGGGGGCGAAGCTTTCTTT
CDR3: CASISPGGEAFF

J: TRBJ2-1
D: NA
size: NA
V: TRBV20-1
DNA: TGCAGTGCTAGAGAGACAGGACCAAAGGGGGGGCAGTTCTTC
CDR3: CSARETGPKGGQFF

J: TRBJ1-2
D: NA
size: many
V: TRBV6-5
DNA: TGTGCCAGCAGATCCCCCGGGGCGGGGGCCTATGGCTACACCTTC
CDR3: CASRSPGAGAYGYTF

J: TRBJ1-3
D: NA
size: few
V: TRBV20-1
DNA: TGCAGTGCTAGATACGGGGACCGAAGCTCTGGAAACACCATATATTTT
CDR3: CSARYGDRSSGNTIYF

J: TRBJ2-5
D: NA
size: few
V: TRBV5-8
DNA: TGTGCCAGCAGCCACGCGAGGTACCAAGAGACCCAGTACTTC
CDR3: CASSHARYQETQYF

J: TRBJ2-7
D: NA
size: few
V: TRBV7-2
DNA: TGTGCCAGCAGCGGGACGATCTCCTACGAGCAGTACTTC
CDR3: CASSGTISYEQYF

J: TRBJ2-1
D: NA
size: NA
V: TRBV5-1
DNA: TGCGCCAGCAGCCCGTACTATACAATCTACAATGAGCAGTTCTTC
CDR3: CASSPYYTIYNEQFF

J: TRBJ1-4
D: NA
size: NA
V: TRBV7-2
DNA: TGTGCCAGCAGCTTAGGGTGGCGTGCGTCCAGGAAACTGTTTTTT
CDR3: CASSLGWRASRKLFF

J: TRBJ2-7
D: TRBD1
size: few
V: TRBV20-1
DNA: TGCAGTGCTATGGACAGGCCTCAAGGGGAGCAGTACTTC
CDR3: CSAMDRPQGEQYF

J: TRBJ1-2
D: NA
size: few
V: TRBV7-2
DNA: TGTGCCAGCAGCTTGTTCTGGGAGACTGACTATGGCTACACCTTC
CDR3: CASSLFWETDYGYTF

J: TRBJ2-7
D: TRBD1
size: many
V: TRBV18
DNA: TGTGCCAGCTCAGGACAGGGGGCGCGGGAGCAGTACTTC
CDR3: CASSGQGAREQYF

J: TRBJ1-1
D: NA
size: NA
V: TRBV6-5
DNA: TGTGCCAGCAGTTACAGTCGGGACTCAGGAACTGAAGCTTTCTTT
CDR3: CASSYSRDSGTEAFF

J: TRBJ2-5
D: TRBD2
size: few
V: TRBV3-1
DNA: TGTGCCAGCAGCCAGCTTAGCGGGGTCCAAGAGACCCAGTACTTC
CDR3: CASSQLSGVQETQYF

J: TRBJ2-1
D: TRBD2
size: few
V: TRBV9
DNA: TGTGCCAGCAGCGTTAATAGCGGGGGGACTTACAATGAGCAGTTCTTC
CDR3: CASSVNSGGTYNEQFF

J: TRBJ2-7
D: TRBD1
size: few
V: TRBV27
DNA: TGTGCCAGCAGTTCCCCGAGGGGGACAGGGGTACTGTACGAGCAGTACTTC
CDR3: CASSSPRGTGVLYEQYF

J: TRBJ1-5
D: TRBD1
size: NA
V: TRBV12-3/TRBV12-4
DNA: TGTGCCAGCAGGGGGACAGCTTATAGCAATCAGCCCCAGCATTTT
CDR3: CASRGTAYSNQPQHF

J: TRBJ2-3
D: TRBD2
size: many
V: TRBV20-1
DNA: TGCAGTGCTAGTGTGCTAGCGGGGGGATTCACAGATACGCAGTATTTT
CDR3: CSASVLAGGFTDTQYF

J: TRBJ2-7
D: NA
size: few
V: TRBV5-1
DNA: TGCGCCAGCAGCTTGGACGACGGGAGCTCCTACGAGCAGTACTTC
CDR3: CASSLDDGSSYEQYF

J: TRBJ2-1
D: NA
size: few
V: TRBV28
DNA: TGTGCCAGCGGGAGCGGTGACAATGAGCAGTTCTTC
CDR3: CASGSGDNEQFF

J: TRBJ1-6
D: NA
size: few
V: TRBV6-5
DNA: TGTGCCAGCAGTTACTTGGCACGGGCTAATTCACCCCTCCACTTT
CDR3: CASSYLARANSPLHF

J: TRBJ1-5
D: NA
size: few
V: TRBV5-6
DNA: TGTGCCAGCAGCTTGGAAGGACAGAATCAGCCCCAGCATTTT
CDR3: CASSLEGQNQPQHF

J: TRBJ2-7
D: NA
size: NA
V: TRBV10-2
DNA: TGCGCCAGCAGTGGGTATGGGTCCTACGAGCAGTACTTC
CDR3: CASSGYGSYEQYF

J: TRBJ2-1
D: NA
size: many
V: TRBV7-2
DNA: TGTGCCAGCAGCTTAGGGCAGGGTGTGGGGAATGAGCAGTTCTTC
CDR3: CASSLGQGVGNEQFF

J: TRBJ2-2
D: NA
size: NA
V: TRBV5-1
DNA: TGCGCCAGCAGCTTGACAGGGTCGAACACCGGGGAGCTGTTTTTT
CDR3: CASSLTGSNTGELFF

J: TRBJ1-1
D: NA
size: NA
V: TRBV3-2
DNA: TGTGCCAGCAGCCAATCCAGGGGACAGGGAGACACTGAAGCTTTCTTT
CDR3: CASSQSRGQGDTEAFF